A selection of T cell receptor beta chains follows, all from one sample in a study of early T cells in non-severe SARS-CoV-2 infection. TCRdb called the 5' RACE reads again in MiXCR, with one record for every CDR3 protein. The sample contains tens of thousands of distinct CDR3 sequences, approximately 5.5% of which appear only once. The source material was whole blood. These receptors originate from an adult who was a healthcare worker with PCR-confirmed SARS-CoV-2 infection or an uninfected control (not recorded which). Each CDR3 is given with its conserved first and last residue.

cdr3_length,v_call,j_call,cdr3_aa
16,TRBV7-9,TRBJ2-3,CASSSLQGRSTDTQYF
14,TRBV11-2,TRBJ1-5,CASSRNMGNQPQHF
20,TRBV7-9,TRBJ2-3,CASRLGTSGRLKRSTDTQYF
12,TRBV18,TRBJ2-7,CASSPSLYEQYF
14,TRBV27,TRBJ2-7,CASSFSGSLYEQYF
14,TRBV5-1,TRBJ2-7,CASSSGQAPYEQYF
13,TRBV11-2,TRBJ2-5,CASSLPLAETQYF
17,TRBV7-9,TRBJ2-3,CASSLGLAGPATDTQYF
13,TRBV20-1,TRBJ2-3,CSALPGHAGGSYF
11,TRBV29-1,TRBJ2-1,CSLRSRNEQFF
15,TRBV7-2,TRBJ2-4,CASSFMIPAKNIQYF
13,TRBV7-2,TRBJ2-1,CASSQRGTSRKFF
13,TRBV6-5,TRBJ1-6,CASMVQYNSPLHF
17,TRBV28,TRBJ2-5,CASSAPGRAGTQETQYF
16,TRBV5-6,TRBJ2-5,CASSPPAWTPQETQYF
13,TRBV4-3,TRBJ1-4,CASSQNFNEKLFF
13,TRBV10-3,TRBJ1-4,CAIRQGQNEKLFF
13,TRBV9,TRBJ2-1,CASSVRGYNEQFF
16,TRBV7-6,TRBJ1-1,CASSLAGQGVSPEAFF
15,TRBV4-2,TRBJ2-7,CASSQGAGTSGEQYF
16,TRBV6-1,TRBJ2-3,CASRARTSGNTDTQYF
19,TRBV7-2,TRBJ2-1,CASSLRSMAGTSGSNEQFF
15,TRBV28,TRBJ2-1,CASSPHSGRGYEQFF
15,TRBV28,TRBJ2-6,CASMGPSSGANVLTF
15,TRBV5-1,TRBJ1-6,CASSLVGDRNSPLHF
13,TRBV6-5,TRBJ1-6,CASSYGGRSPLHF
12,TRBV11-2,TRBJ2-7,CASSLNEDEQYF
14,TRBV4-2,TRBJ2-7,CASSQAQGPYEQYF
13,TRBV11-3,TRBJ2-5,CASSSLSPGTQYF
18,TRBV7-3,TRBJ2-1,CASSSSGLAGVKYNEQFF
12,TRBV11-2,TRBJ2-2,CASSRNGGELFF
16,TRBV2,TRBJ2-1,CASSAPLAGGRNEQFF
11,TRBV7-8,TRBJ2-7,CASSPDRHLYF
13,TRBV29-1,TRBJ2-5,CSVDREGQETQYF
13,TRBV29-1,TRBJ1-6,CSVVDGSTSPLHF
13,TRBV14,TRBJ2-7,CASSQTKDYEQYF
13,TRBV7-9,TRBJ1-1,CASSQAANTEAFF